Listed here are 17 T cell receptor beta chains from one sample, sequenced in a study of Ad26.COV2.S vaccination and SARS-CoV-2 variants. Only in-frame clones appear in the TCRdb table, and some are missing; sequencing was by immunoSEQ multiplex PCR. The table has hundreds of thousands of clones, 90% seen once. Treatment given: some 20 received Ad26.COV2.S at low or high dose, single or two shots; about 5 received placebo; per-sample allocation not given. Material that was analyzed had been drawn on day 63 after the first vaccine or placebo injection. The starting material was peripheral blood, obtained in a trial of Ad26.COV2.S vaccine versus placebo. The receptors were sampled from a person aged 18-65 years who received the Ad26.COV2.S COVID-19 vaccine or a placebo.

The chain carries TRBV7-2 and TRBJ1-2; a possible D gene is TRBD1 (6 bases). The CDR3 contains 15 residues. Trimming removed 5 bases at V and 4 bases at J, with 17 bases between. Germline CDR1 and CDR2: SGHTA and FQGNSA. The CDR3, as DNA: TGTGCCAGCAGCCTTTCCCCGGGACAAAGCTATGGCTACACCTTC. Amino acid sequence: CASSLSPGQSYGYTF. Full variable domain (remainder filled in from reference TRBV7-2 and TRBJ1-2): GAGVSQSPSNKVTEKGKDVELRCDPISGHTALYWYRQSLGQGLEFLIYFQGNSAPDKSGLPSDRFSAERTGGSVSTLTIQRTQQEDSAVYLCASSLSPGQSYGYTFGSGTRLTVV.

This chain joins TRBV4-3 and TRBJ2-1; perhaps TRBD1 as D (6 bases). Germline V gives CDR1 LGHNA, CDR2 YSLEER. V was pared by 4 bases and J by 2 bases, with 15 bases between. CDR3 size: 16 residues. Here the CDR3 reads CASSPNYRAAYNEQFF. The CDR3 bases are TGCGCCAGCAGCCCGAATTACAGGGCGGCCTACAATGAGCAGTTCTTC.

This chain joins TRBV7-9 and TRBJ1-1; a possible D gene is TRBD1 (6 bases). Trimming stripped 8 bases from V and 5 bases from J, with 15 bases between. CDR1 and CDR2 (germline): SEHNR, FQNEAQ (reference sequence). This CDR3 is built from 13 residues. The DNA of the CDR3 is TGTGCCAGCTCACAGGGAGGCGGGACTGAAGCTTTCTTT. This gives the protein CASSQGGGTEAFF. The full variable domain, in which reference TRBV7-9 and TRBJ1-1 provide the parts outside the CDR3, is DTGVSQNPRHKITKRGQNVTFRCDPISEHNRLYWYRQTLGQGPEFLTYFQNEAQLEKSRLLSDRFSAERPKGSFSTLEIQRTEQGDSAMYLCASSQGGGTEAFFGQGTRLTVV.

V is TRBV5-4 and J is TRBJ2-7; 11 bases agree with TRBD2. The CDR3 extends over 15 amino acids. Germline assignment: CDR1 SGHNT and CDR2 YYREEE (reference sequence). V trimming: 4 bases; J trimming: 0 bases; junction bases outside the gene matches: 3. CDR3 region: CASSQGLAVSYEQYF. In DNA, the CDR3 is TGTGCCAGCAGCCAGGGACTAGCGGTCTCCTACGAGCAGTACTTC.

This chain connects TRBV5-4 to TRBJ1-4; 11 nucleotides match TRBD1. V shed 4 bases, J shed 3 bases, and the junction held 5 bases outside the gene matches. Germline CDR1 SGHNT, CDR2 YYREEE (reference sequence). The CDR3 loop spans 16 amino acids. CDR3 sequence (DNA): TGTGCCAGCAGCCCGCCGGGACAGGGGGCTAATGAAAAACTGTTTTTT. The encoded protein is CASSPPGQGANEKLFF.

V gene TRBV7-2 combines with J gene TRBJ2-7; no firm D call. CDR1 is SGHTA, CDR2 FQGNSA, per germline. The CDR3 consists of 15 residues. Trimming took off 3 bases at V and 4 bases at J, with 16 bases between the two ends. The CDR3 DNA reads TGTGCCAGCAGCTTCGGACCCGGGCGGAGTTACGAGCAGTACTTC. Translated, it gives CASSFGPGRSYEQYF.

This CDR3 reads CASSLSGRGTGELFF. In nucleotides, the CDR3 is TGTGCCAGCAGCTTGAGCGGGAGAGGGACCGGGGAGCTGTTTTTT. The chain is built from TRBV5-5 and TRBJ2-2; 8 bases fit TRBD2. CDR3 length equals 15 residues. The V segment lost 1 base and the J segment 5 bases; nucleotides outside the gene matches: 4. The germline V gene encodes CDR1 SGHKS and CDR2 YYEKEE (reference sequence).

The V and J genes are TRBV28 and TRBJ2-1; TRBD2 might be the D (6 bases). CDR1 is MDHEN and CDR2 is SYDVKM in the germline V gene. V was trimmed by 4 bases and J by 0 bases, leaving 13 bases between them. CDR3 length equals 16 residues. In nucleotides, the CDR3 is TGTGCCAGCAGTTCCCCCGGGAGTATCTCCTACAATGAGCAGTTCTTC. This gives the protein CASSSPGSISYNEQFF.

CDR3 in amino acids: CASSWGNSPLHF. The CDR3 DNA reads as TGTGCCAGCAGCTGGGGGAATTCACCCCTCCACTTT. The rearrangement links TRBV25-1 to TRBJ1-6; possible D gene TRBD1, 5 bases. V was cut by 6 bases and J by 7 bases, with 7 bases left in between. The CDR3 is 12 residues long. CDR1 and CDR2 from the germline V gene are MGHDK and SYGVNS.

The chain recombines TRBV10-3 with TRBJ2-3, with 7 nucleotides matching TRBD2. The CDR3 consists of 15 residues. Trimming cost V 6 bases and J 4 bases; bases outside gene matches: 10. Per the germline V gene, CDR1 is ENHRY and CDR2 is SYGVKD. CDR3 bases: TGTGCCATCAGCCCCGGGACTATCAACCCAGATACGCAGTATTTT. This encodes CAISPGTINPDTQYF.

This chain links TRBV30 with TRBJ2-4; D perhaps matches TRBD2 (6 bases). V lost 0 bases and J 0 bases, leaving 18 bases between the germline ends. The CDR3 loop spans 18 amino acids. Per the germline V gene, CDR1 is GTSNPN and CDR2 is SVGIG (reference sequence). The CDR3 bases are TGTGCCTGGAGTGTACCTATCTGGACTACCATAGCCAAAAACATTCAGTACTTC. As protein: CAWSVPIWTTIAKNIQYF.

On this clone: Additional DNA sequences in this sample encode the identical CDR3. The chain recombines TRBV30 with TRBJ2-5, with D hard to call. Trimming left V 4 bases short and J 0 bases short, with 3 bases between. CDR1 is GTSNPN and CDR2 is SVGIG in the germline V gene (reference sequence). The CDR3 sequence is 11 residues long. CDR3 amino acids: CAWNNQETQYF. The DNA of the CDR3 is TGTGCCTGGAACAACCAAGAGACCCAGTACTTC.

This clone was observed a single time. The rearrangement uses TRBV18 and TRBJ2-7; D is possibly TRBD1 (7 bases). Germline values: CDR1 KGHSH, CDR2 LQKENI. The V end lost 3 bases, the J end lost 2 bases, and 14 bases lay between the germline ends. The CDR3 contains 15 residues. Here the CDR3 DNA reads TGTGCCAGCTCACCGCGGGACAGATTCACCTACGAGCAGTACTTC. It specifies CASSPRDRFTYEQYF.

This clone has a handful of counts. The rearrangement links TRBV6-6 to TRBJ2-7; 8 nucleotides agree with TRBD1. Germline assignment: CDR1 MNHNY and CDR2 SVGAGI (reference sequence). The CDR3 sequence is 16 residues long. V shed 2 bases and J 2 bases; nucleotides not matched to a gene: 8. CDR3: CASSYGPGGPTYEQYF. The CDR3 DNA reads as TGTGCCAGCAGTTACGGGCCAGGGGGCCCCACCTACGAGCAGTACTTC.

The V call is TRBV9, the J call TRBJ2-5; D is undetermined. The CDR3 totals 15 residues. V gave up 0 bases and J gave up 5 bases, with 14 bases separating them. Germline CDR1 reads SGDLS; CDR2 reads YYNGEE. CDR3 DNA: TGTGCCAGCAGCGTAGCTTCGAGATTTCGGGAGACCCAGTACTTC. Translation: CASSVASRFRETQYF.

The chain is built from TRBV19 and TRBJ2-7; 10 bases fit TRBD2. V shed 6 bases and J 7 bases; nucleotides not matched to a gene: 9. Germline loops: CDR1 LNHDA, CDR2 SQIVND (reference sequence). The CDR3 sequence is 14 residues long. CDR3 protein: CASSGLADPTEQYF. DNA for the CDR3: TGTGCCAGTAGCGGACTAGCGGATCCTACGGAGCAGTACTTC.

This chain connects TRBV29-1 to TRBJ1-1; D uncertain. V was clipped by 6 bases and J by 0 bases, with 17 bases between them. The CDR3 sequence is 15 residues long. Germline values: CDR1 SQVTM, CDR2 ANQGSEA. The CDR3: CSVQSTLDMNTEAFF. CDR3 coding DNA: TGCAGCGTCCAATCCACTTTAGATATGAACACTGAAGCTTTCTTT.